The 28 T cell receptor beta chains in this list originate from one sample, sequenced in a study of T cell repertoires in aging, cancer and after chemotherapy. A mixed TRB-A/B primer pool amplified rearranged TRB by multiplex touch-down PCR. TCRdb re-analysed the multiplex PCR reads in MiXCR, keeping a single row per CDR3 protein. The sample consists of around 13,000 distinct CDR3 sequences, approximately 30% of them appearing once. Peripheral blood genomic DNA, not sorted cells or RNA, was the template. Input material: blood. These receptors came from a human donor with a blood cancer.

In this sample, this clonotype is medium-sized. This chain uses TRBV29-1 with TRBJ2-1; TRBD1 aligns across 9 bases. With 8 bases clipped from V and 5 bases from J, the junction kept 7 bases outside the gene matches. The CDR3 totals 13 residues. Germline CDR1 is SQVTM and CDR2 is ANQGSEA. The CDR3 loop is CSTRQGGDNEQFF. CDR3 sequence (DNA): TGCAGCACCCGACAGGGGGGGGACAATGAGCAGTTCTTC.

This chain links TRBV6-2 or TRBV6-3 with TRBJ2-3; 9 bases are shared with TRBD1. J was trimmed by 2 bases and V by 10 bases; bases with no gene match: 7. The CDR3 totals 14 residues. Per germline, CDR1 MNHEY and CDR2 SVGEGT. The CDR3 loop reads CAIQGTGHTDTQYF. The CDR3 DNA follows: TGTGCCATCCAAGGGACAGGGCACACAGATACGCAGTATTTT.

By frequency in the sample, this clonotype is medium-sized. This rearrangement joins TRBV29-1 to TRBJ2-1; D is perhaps TRBD1 (6 bases). This CDR3 region has 13 residues. Germline V CDR1 and CDR2: SQVTM, ANQGSEA. The germline V and J ends were trimmed by 4 bases and 6 bases, with 13 bases remaining between them. In DNA, the CDR3 is TGCAGCGTTGGAGGAGGACAGTCCAATGAGCAGTTCTTC. It codes for CSVGGGQSNEQFF.

This clonotype was seen repeatedly, ten times or more. This sequence joins TRBV12-3 or TRBV12-4 and TRBJ2-3; maybe TRBD2 (5 bases). V lost 6 bases to trimming and J lost 5 bases, with 24 bases between them. The CDR3 is 17 residues long. The CDR3 is CASRSTLGLAKEDTQYF. Written as DNA, the CDR3 is TGTGCCAGCAGATCGACCCTGGGTCTAGCCAAGGAAGATACGCAGTATTTT.

The V call is TRBV6-5, the J call TRBJ2-7; 11 bases line up with TRBD2. J was trimmed by 0 bases and V by 6 bases; bases with no gene match: 4. The germline V gene has CDR1 MNHEY and CDR2 SVGAGI. The CDR3 loop spans 15 amino acids. The CDR3 DNA is TGTGCCAGCAGACCGACTAGCGGGGTCTCCTACGAGCAGTACTTC. This sequence encodes CASRPTSGVSYEQYF.

This clonotype is medium-sized in the sample. This chain joins TRBV6-5 and TRBJ2-3; no definite D call. The CDR3 runs to 15 residues. Germline V gene data show CDR1 as MNHEY and CDR2 as SVGAGI. V lost 0 bases and J lost 4, with 11 bases in between. This CDR3 is CASSYSSNKADTQYF. CDR3 coding DNA: TGTGCCAGCAGTTACTCGTCCAACAAGGCAGATACGCAGTATTTT.

The table lists this clonotype with a few counts. The V gene is TRBV7-9, the J gene TRBJ1-2; D unresolved. The CDR3 is 14 amino acids. V lost 1 base and J lost 8, with 14 bases in between. CDR1 SEHNR and CDR2 FQNEAQ come from the germline V gene (reference sequence). The CDR3 protein is CASSLGHLQVGYTF. The CDR3 DNA is TGTGCCAGCAGCTTAGGACATCTACAAGTCGGCTACACCTTC.

This clonotype has just one count. The gene calls are TRBV24-1 and TRBJ2-7, with D perhaps assigned TRBD1 or TRBD2 (5 bases each). Germline V gene data show CDR1 as KGHDR and CDR2 as SFDVKD. With 4 bases removed from V and 6 bases from J, the gap between germline ends came to 15 bases. The CDR3 consists of 14 residues. CDR3 DNA: TGTGCCACCAGTGAAGGGACGGCCTTGGGCGAGCAGTACTTC. Protein: CATSEGTALGEQYF.

This clonotype rates as medium-sized (0.01 to 0.1%). This rearrangement joins TRBV27 to TRBJ1-6; D is ambiguous. Germline values: CDR1 MNHEY, CDR2 SMNVEV (reference sequence). This CDR3 has 13 residues. With 6 bases removed from V and 6 bases from J, the gap between germline ends came to 9 bases. CDR3 residues: CASRDAVNSPLHF. CDR3 DNA sequence: TGTGCCAGCAGGGACGCTGTTAATTCACCCCTCCACTTT.

This clonotype was seen repeatedly, ten times or more. The chain recombines TRBV6-1 with TRBJ1-1, with a weak D call TRBD1 (6 bases). The CDR3 covers 13 residues. Germline lookup yields CDR1 MNHNS and CDR2 SASEGT. V was trimmed by 8 bases and J by 0 bases, leaving 10 bases between them. CDR3 DNA sequence: TGTGCCAGCCGGACAGAGATGAACACTGAAGCTTTCTTT. Translation: CASRTEMNTEAFF.

The chain carries TRBV4-1 and TRBJ2-2, with D unclear. The V and J ends lost 3 bases and 0 bases respectively, with 8 bases between them. CDR1 and CDR2 (germline): MGHRA, YSYEKL. The CDR3 sequence is 15 residues long. CDR3 nucleotides: TGCGCCAGCAGCCAGCAGGAATCGAACACCGGGGAGCTGTTTTTT. Protein product: CASSQQESNTGELFF.

The V and J genes are TRBV11-2 and TRBJ2-1; D not certain. Germline-derived CDR1 and CDR2 are SGHAT and FQNNGV. V shed 2 bases and J shed 1 base, with 9 bases lying between them. This CDR3 contains 15 residues. This CDR3 reads CASSLRSSSYNEQFF. In DNA form, the CDR3 reads TGTGCCAGCAGCTTAAGGTCGAGTTCCTACAATGAGCAGTTCTTC.

This chain uses TRBV6-5 with TRBJ1-1; 8 bases map to TRBD1. The CDR3 is 16 amino acids. V lost 7 bases and J lost 0; bases outside the gene matches: 10. Germline CDR1 and CDR2: MNHEY and SVGAGI. This chain's CDR3 is CASTRGDRGLNTEAFF. The CDR3 coding sequence is TGTGCCAGCACTCGGGGAGACAGGGGCCTGAACACTGAAGCTTTCTTT.

The chain employs TRBV20-1 and TRBJ1-2; 7 bases align to TRBD1. The CDR3 runs to 15 residues. V trimming: 3 bases; J trimming: 4 bases; junction bases outside the gene matches: 11. Germline V lookup: CDR1 DFQATT, CDR2 SNEGSKA (reference sequence). The CDR3, as DNA: TGCAGTGCTAGGCAAAGGGACAGTAATTTCTATGGCTACACCTTC. This sequence encodes CSARQRDSNFYGYTF.

Only a few counts were recorded for this clonotype. J is TRBJ2-7 and V is TRBV5-4; maybe TRBD2 (7 bases). Trimming shortened V by 0 bases and J by 2 bases, and 15 bases separated the two germline ends. CDR1 and CDR2 from the germline V gene are SGHNT and YYREEE (reference sequence). The CDR3 consists of 16 residues. In DNA, the CDR3 is TGTGCCAGCAGCTTGGCCTTCGGGGGGCCCCCCTACGAGCAGTACTTC. This codes for CASSLAFGGPPYEQYF.

This clonotype was seen at least ten times. J is TRBJ1-6 and V is TRBV15, with D perhaps TRBD1 (6 bases). Germline V CDR1 and CDR2: LNHNV, YYDKDF (reference sequence). This CDR3 is built from 16 residues. Between the trimmed V and J ends, which lost 3 bases and 4 bases, there was a span of 13 bases. CDR3 DNA sequence: TGTGCCACCAGCAGCAACCAGGGGATATATAATTCACCCCTCCACTTT. This sequence encodes CATSSNQGIYNSPLHF.

The chain has TRBV5-6 and TRBJ2-1, with D hard to call. Germline CDR1 reads SGHDT; CDR2 reads YYEEEE. The V gene lost 5 bases and the J gene lost 0 bases, with 12 bases spanning the gap. CDR3 size: 15 residues. CDR3 region: CASRPTASSYNEQFF. The CDR3 DNA reads TGTGCCAGCAGGCCGACTGCAAGCTCCTACAATGAGCAGTTCTTC.

Points on this clonotype: This sequence may be a read error, since a much larger clone differs from it by one base. The V and J genes are TRBV18 and TRBJ2-1; the D is unclear. The CDR3 extends over 11 amino acids. Germline lookup yields CDR1 KGHSH and CDR2 LQKENI. The CDR3 coding sequence is TGTGCCAGCTTACCATACAATGAGCAGTTCTTC. Translating it yields CASLPYNEQFF. Filled out from reference TRBV18 and TRBJ2-1, the complete variable domain reads NAGVMQNPRHLVRRRGQEARLRCSPMKGHSHVYWYRQLPEEGLKFMVYLQKENIIDESGMPKERFSAEFPKEGPSILRIQQVVRGDSAAYFCASLPYNEQFFGPGTRLTVL.

The V and J genes are TRBV11-2 and TRBJ1-4; no clear D gene. Germline V lookup: CDR1 SGHAT, CDR2 FQNNGV. The CDR3 is made up of 14 amino acids. Trimming shortened V by 5 bases and J by 10 bases, and 17 bases separated the two germline ends. The CDR3 DNA is TGTGCCAGCAGCAGCGCTTCCCCCCTTGGAAAACTGTTTTTT. Amino acids: CASSSASPLGKLFF.

At least ten counts were recorded for this clonotype. The chain is built from TRBV6-2 or TRBV6-3 and TRBJ2-1; D is uncertain. CDR3 length: 15 residues. The V end lost 2 bases, the J end lost 0 bases, and 8 bases lay between the germline ends. From germline, CDR1 is MNHEY and CDR2 SVGEGT. As DNA, the CDR3 is TGTGCCAGCAGTTACCTACCTAGCTCCTACAATGAGCAGTTCTTC. It is translated as CASSYLPSSYNEQFF.

This clonotype has ten or more counts. This chain connects TRBV27 to TRBJ2-3; TRBD2 matches 9 bases. Germline-derived CDR1 and CDR2 are MNHEY and SMNVEV (reference sequence). Germline trimming cut 3 bases from V and 5 bases from J; bases unmatched to any gene: 12. The CDR3 is 17 residues long. The CDR3 DNA reads as TGTGCCAGCAGTTTTCCGATAGCGGGGGAAAATTTAGATACGCAGTATTTT. It yields the protein CASSFPIAGENLDTQYF.

This clonotype rates as large (0.1 to 1%). The J gene is TRBJ2-3, the V gene TRBV10-3; 9 bases are a match to TRBD2. The CDR3 runs 18 residues. Germline CDR1 is ENHRY and CDR2 is SYGVKD. Trimming at V came to 2 bases and at J to 1 base, leaving 10 bases not matched to a gene. The CDR3 bases are TGTGCCATCAGTGAGGGTAGCGGGAGTCCCGACGGCACAGATACGCAGTATTTT. This encodes CAISEGSGSPDGTDTQYF.

This clonotype was detected only a few times. The chain uses TRBV6-4 and TRBJ2-2, with D possibly being TRBD1 or TRBD2 (6 bases each). CDR1 and CDR2 (germline): MRHNA, SNTAGT. The CDR3 extends over 16 amino acids. The V gene lost 4 bases and the J gene lost 6 bases, with 18 bases spanning the gap. The CDR3 sequence: CASSAHDGGEAGELFF. Here the CDR3 DNA reads TGTGCCAGCAGTGCCCACGACGGGGGCGAAGCCGGGGAGCTGTTTTTT.

In this sample, this clonotype is medium-sized. This chain connects TRBV29-1 to TRBJ2-7; D uncertain. Trimming shortened V by 0 bases and J by 0 bases, and 12 bases separated the two germline ends. The CDR3 loop spans 15 amino acids. The V gene's germline CDR1 is SQVTM and CDR2 ANQGSEA. In nucleotides, the CDR3 is TGCAGCGTTGAAGATCGAGGCACGAGCTCCTACGAGCAGTACTTC. Translation gives CSVEDRGTSSYEQYF.

As concerns this clonotype: The junction does not match germline at one end; this may be a read error. The rearrangement uses TRBV4-2 and TRBJ2-3, with a tentative D call TRBD2 (5 bases). The CDR3 consists of 19 residues. Germline CDR1 LGHNA, CDR2 YNFKEQ. For the CDR3, the DNA is TGCGCCAGCAGCCAAGATTTGATATTCGGCAGGACTAGCACAGATACGCAGTATTTT. Its protein product is CASSQDLIFGRTSTDTQYF.

The table lists this clonotype with a few counts. This CDR3 is CSASASGMNTGELFF. The CDR3 bases are TGCAGTGCTTCGGCTAGCGGAATGAACACCGGGGAGCTGTTTTTT. J is TRBJ2-2 and V is TRBV20-1, with TRBD2 matching 7 bases. The CDR3 is 15 amino acids. V shed 5 bases and J 1 base; nucleotides not matched to a gene: 7. Per germline, CDR1 DFQATT and CDR2 SNEGSKA (reference sequence).

This chain links TRBV7-9 with TRBJ2-3, with no clear D. V was shortened by 1 base and J by 5 bases, with 4 bases between the two germline ends. The CDR3 has 12 amino acids. Germline CDR1 and CDR2: SEHNR and FQNEAQ (reference sequence). CDR3 amino acids: CASSLGVDTQYF. CDR3 bases: TGTGCCAGCAGCTTAGGAGTAGATACGCAGTATTTT.

The V gene is TRBV5-4, the J gene TRBJ2-5; D possibly corresponds to TRBD2 (5 bases). Germline CDR1 reads SGHNT; CDR2 reads YYREEE (reference sequence). CDR3 length: 13 amino acids. Trimming cost V 4 bases and J 6 bases, with 13 bases left between them. The CDR3 DNA reads as TGTGCCAGCAGCCTGCCCGGGGAGCAGACCCAGTACTTC. Its protein product is CASSLPGEQTQYF.